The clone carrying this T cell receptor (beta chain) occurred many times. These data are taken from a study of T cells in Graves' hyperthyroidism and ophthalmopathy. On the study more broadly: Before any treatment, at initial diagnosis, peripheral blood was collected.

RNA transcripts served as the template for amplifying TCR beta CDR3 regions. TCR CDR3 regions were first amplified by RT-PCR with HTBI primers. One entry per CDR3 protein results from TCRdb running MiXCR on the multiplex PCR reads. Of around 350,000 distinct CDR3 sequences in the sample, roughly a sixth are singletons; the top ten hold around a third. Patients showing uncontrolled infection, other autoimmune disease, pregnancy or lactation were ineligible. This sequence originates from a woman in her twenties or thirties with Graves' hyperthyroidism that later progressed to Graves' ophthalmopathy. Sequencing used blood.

The CDR3 is CAWSLAAGELFF. CDR3 nucleotide sequence: TGTGCCTGGTCTTTAGCCGCCGGGGAGCTGTTTTTT. The chain employs TRBV30 and TRBJ2-2; D unclear. This CDR3 region has 12 residues. V was pared by 5 bases and J by 6 bases, with 10 bases between. Germline CDR1 is GTSNPN and CDR2 is SVGIG (reference sequence).